The 23 T cell receptor beta chains presented below share a single source sample, sequenced in a study of post-analysis software for immune sequencing data. Broader study findings: Roughly five TRBV segments appeared more often in patients than in controls, and TRBV5-6, TRBV5-1 and TRBV20-1 were among these.

These receptors lack a known antigen. Unique molecular identifiers were built into the TCR beta cDNA libraries. MiXCR was run by TCRdb on the PCR reads, yielding one entry per CDR3 protein. Here the sample spans 500,000 to 600,000 distinct CDR3 sequences, roughly 45% being singletons. Sequences were obtained from blood. These receptors were obtained from a girl under 18 with multiple sclerosis.

Only a few counts were recorded for this clonotype. The chain recombines TRBV12-3 or TRBV12-4 with TRBJ2-1, with TRBD2 identical over 10 bases. This CDR3 is 14 amino acids long. Losses at the gene ends were 7 bases for V and 9 bases for J; bases not matched to a gene: 9. CDR3 protein: CASTPSGRVSEQFF. Here the CDR3 DNA reads TGTGCCAGCACCCCTAGCGGGAGAGTCAGTGAGCAGTTCTTC.

This clonotype was recorded a few times. V usage is TRBV9 and J usage is TRBJ2-6, with D hard to call. Trimming took off 3 bases at V and 4 bases at J, with 5 bases between the two ends. There are 13 residues in the CDR3. CDR1 SGDLS and CDR2 YYNGEE come from the germline V gene. The CDR3 region is CASSALGANVLTF. DNA for the CDR3: TGTGCCAGCAGCGCGTTGGGGGCCAACGTCCTGACTTTC. The complete variable domain, with remaining parts taken from reference TRBV9 and TRBJ2-6, reads DSGVTQTPKHLITATGQRVTLRCSPRSGDLSVYWYQQSLDQGLQFLIQYYNGEERAKGNILERFSAQQFPDLHSELNLSSLELGDSALYFCASSALGANVLTFGAGSRLTVL.

V gene TRBV12-3 or TRBV12-4 combines with J gene TRBJ2-5; unclear D gene. The DNA end is more similar to TRBJ2-7, so the J call may be wrong. CDR3 length: 14 residues. The CDR3, as DNA: TGTGCCAGCAGTTTTAGTAGTACGGCCTACGAGCAGTACTTC. It yields the protein CASSFSSTAYEQYF.

V and J are TRBV13 and TRBJ2-3, with 11 positions matching TRBD1. CDR1 is PRHDT and CDR2 is FYEKMQ in the germline V gene (reference sequence). The CDR3 runs 14 residues. CDR3 DNA sequence: TGTGCGAGCCGGGACAGGGGGAGCTGTGGTACGCAGTATTTT. Its translation: CASRDRGSCGTQYF. The entire variable domain, with the rest obtained from reference TRBV13 and TRBJ2-3, is as follows: AAGVIQSPRHLIKEKRETATLKCYPIPRHDTVYWYQQGPGQDPQFLISFYEKMQSDKGSIPDRFSAQQFSDYHSELNMSSLELGDSALYFCASRDRGSCGTQYFGPGTRLTVL.

This clonotype has just a few counts. The chain recombines TRBV21-1 with TRBJ2-7. TRBV21-1 is recorded as a pseudogene. The CDR3 loop spans 13 amino acids. Here the CDR3 reads CASSKALMEEQYF. The CDR3, as DNA: TGTGCCAGCAGCAAAGCGCTTATGGAGGAGCAGTACTTC.

The rearrangement uses TRBV7-3 and TRBJ2-1; D perhaps matches TRBD2 (7 bases). From germline, CDR1 is SGHTA and CDR2 FQGTGA. With 1 base removed from V and 7 bases from J, the gap between germline ends came to 14 bases. CDR3 length: 15 amino acids. The CDR3 here is CASSLRGGLWNEQFF. The CDR3 nucleotides read TGTGCCAGCAGCTTAAGGGGGGGCCTTTGGAATGAGCAGTTCTTC. The variable domain in full, completed from reference TRBV7-3 and TRBJ2-1, reads GAGVSQTPSNKVTEKGKYVELRCDPISGHTALYWYRQSLGQGPEFLIYFQGTGAADDSGLPNDRFFAVRPEGSVSTLKIQRTERGDSAVYLCASSLRGGLWNEQFFGPGTRLTVL.

This clonotype was detected a few times. The V and J genes are TRBV9 and TRBJ1-1, with D uncertain. The germline CDR1 and CDR2 sequences are SGDLS and YYNGEE. This CDR3 has 13 residues. Trimming left V 4 bases short and J 5 bases short, with 12 bases between. The CDR3 DNA reads as TGTGCCAGCAGCCCCACCAAAACTACTGAAGCTTTCTTT. Amino acids: CASSPTKTTEAFF. Based on the CDR3 plus reference TRBV9 and TRBJ1-1, the full variable domain is DSGVTQTPKHLITATGQRVTLRCSPRSGDLSVYWYQQSLDQGLQFLIQYYNGEERAKGNILERFSAQQFPDLHSELNLSSLELGDSALYFCASSPTKTTEAFFGQGTRLTVV.

This chain uses TRBV7-3 with TRBJ2-1; TRBD2 agrees at 7 bases. The CDR3 consists of 15 residues. CDR1 SGHTA and CDR2 FQGTGA come from the germline V gene. The ends lost 4 bases at V and 6 bases at J; junction bases unmatched: 9. The DNA of the CDR3 is TGTGCCAGCAGCTCAGAACTGACGGGGGGCAATGAGCAGTTCTTC. Encoded protein: CASSSELTGGNEQFF.

The rearrangement links TRBV29-1 to TRBJ2-3, with D possibly called TRBD1 or TRBD2 (5 bases each). Trimming stripped 0 bases from V and 2 bases from J, with 9 bases between. Germline values: CDR1 SQVTM, CDR2 ANQGSEA. The length of the CDR3 is 14 residues. Here the CDR3 DNA reads TGCAGCGTTGAAGATCAGGGAGTCACAGATACGCAGTATTTT. It translates to CSVEDQGVTDTQYF.

This clonotype was counted only a few times. The genes are TRBV7-2 and TRBJ1-5, with TRBD1 matching 9 bases. V shed 4 bases, J shed 6 bases, and the junction held 10 bases outside the gene matches. Looked up from germline, CDR1 is SGHTA and CDR2 is FQGNSA. The CDR3 loop spans 16 amino acids. The CDR3 DNA sequence: TGTGCCAGCAGCTCGAGGGGGGACAGGGTCGGTCAGCCCCAGCATTTT. It translates to CASSSRGDRVGQPQHF.

The chain recombines TRBV12-3 or TRBV12-4 with TRBJ2-1; 9 bases are a match to TRBD2. Losses at the gene ends were 5 bases for V and 4 bases for J; bases not matched to a gene: 6. This CDR3 comprises 15 residues. The CDR3 sequence: CASSKTTSGYNEQFF. The CDR3 nucleotides read TGTGCCAGCAGTAAGACGACTAGCGGATACAATGAGCAGTTCTTC.

The chain employs TRBV20-1 and TRBJ2-5; a possible D gene is TRBD2 (6 bases). V was trimmed by 3 bases and J by 4 bases, leaving 18 bases between them. The CDR3 loop spans 15 amino acids. Germline V gene lookup returns CDR1 DFQATT and CDR2 SNEGSKA (reference sequence). CDR3 nucleotides: TGCAGTGCTAGTAGGGGACGCCTTAGCGGAGAGACCCAGTACTTC. This encodes CSASRGRLSGETQYF.

The chain combines TRBV30 with TRBJ2-4; 7 positions match TRBD1. Trimming took 5 bases from V and 6 from J; bases not matched to a gene: 4. This CDR3 comprises 12 residues. CDR1 GTSNPN and CDR2 SVGIG come from the germline V gene (reference sequence). The CDR3 sequence: CAWGDSPNIQYF. DNA for the CDR3: TGTGCCTGGGGGGACAGCCCAAACATTCAGTACTTC. The full variable domain, its missing parts supplied by reference TRBV30 and TRBJ2-4, is SQTIHQWPATLVQPVGSPLSLECTVEGTSNPNLYWYRQAAGRGLQLLFYSVGIGQISSEVPQNLSASRPQDRQFILSSKKLLLSDSGFYLCAWGDSPNIQYFGAGTRLSVL.

The chain combines TRBV18 with TRBJ2-5; D gene uncertain. TRBJ2-7 matches the DNA end more closely, so the J call is doubtful. The CDR3 has 13 amino acids. Germline lookup yields CDR1 KGHSH and CDR2 LQKENI. CDR3 in amino acids: CASSPPLGYEQYF. The CDR3 DNA is TGTGCCAGCTCACCACCTCTCGGATACGAGCAGTACTTC.

The gene calls are TRBV20-1 and TRBJ1-2; unclear D gene. The CDR3 runs to 13 residues. V was clipped by 0 bases and J by 4 bases, with 9 bases between them. Germline values: CDR1 DFQATT, CDR2 SNEGSKA (reference sequence). This CDR3 is CSARDTVTYGYTF. Here the CDR3 DNA reads TGCAGTGCTAGAGACACGGTTACCTATGGCTACACCTTC.

Concerning this clonotype: The junction shows a germline mismatch at one end, possibly a read error. The chain uses TRBV12-3 or TRBV12-4 and TRBJ2-1, with TRBD1 as a possible D gene (5 bases). The CDR3 extends over 14 amino acids. CDR3 loop: CASSQGGGYNEPFF. Here the CDR3 DNA reads TGTGCCAGCAGCCAGGGTGGTGGCTACAATGAGCCGTTCTTC.

This chain joins TRBV5-1 and TRBJ1-4; TRBD1 might be the D (6 bases). Germline CDR1 is SGHRS and CDR2 is YFSETQ. V lost 4 bases to trimming and J lost 8 bases, with 18 bases between them. There are 15 residues in the CDR3. CDR3 nucleotide sequence: TGCGCCAGCAGCCCCGTTGGGGGGCTGAGAGAAAAACTGTTTTTT. Its translation is CASSPVGGLREKLFF.

In its sample, this clonotype was seen a few times. The chain joins TRBV7-2 to TRBJ2-3; maybe TRBD2 (6 bases). The CDR3 loop spans 14 amino acids. Per the germline V gene, CDR1 is SGHTA and CDR2 is FQGNSA. V was pared by 6 bases and J by 2 bases, with 12 bases between. CDR3 sequence (DNA): TGTGCCAGCAGTCCCGGGACTTTCACAGATACGCAGTATTTT. This translates into CASSPGTFTDTQYF.

This clonotype has just one count. The gene calls are TRBV28 and TRBJ1-5; TRBD1 matches 8 bases. V trimming: 7 bases; J trimming: 1 base; junction bases outside the gene matches: 21. The germline gives CDR1 MDHEN, CDR2 SYDVKM. CDR3 size: 20 residues. The CDR3 spells CASTNTQGAFRIRSNQPQHF. In DNA, the CDR3 is TGTGCCAGCACCAATACCCAGGGGGCGTTCAGGATTAGGAGCAATCAGCCCCAGCATTTT.

This clonotype was recorded a few times. The rearrangement links TRBV25-1 to TRBJ1-5; 9 bases line up with TRBD1. CDR3 size: 16 residues. Germline CDR1 reads MGHDK; CDR2 reads SYGVNS. Unmatched junction bases numbered 10, after V lost 3 bases and J lost 7 bases. CDR3 protein: CASSDSSQGAEQPQHF. CDR3 nucleotide sequence: TGTGCCAGCAGTGACTCGTCACAGGGGGCCGAGCAGCCCCAGCATTTT. The whole variable domain, filled in from reference TRBV25-1 and TRBJ1-5, reads EADIYQTPRYLVIGTGKKITLECSQTMGHDKMYWYQQDPGMELHLIHYSYGVNSTEKGDLSSESTVSRIRTEHFPLTLESARPSHTSQYLCASSDSSQGAEQPQHFGDGTRLSIL.

V usage is TRBV10-2 and J usage is TRBJ2-5; 9 bases line up with TRBD2. CDR3 length: 14 amino acids. V lost 6 bases and J lost 5; bases outside the gene matches: 7. Per germline, CDR1 WSHSY and CDR2 SAAADI. The CDR3: CASRVAGEKETQYF. DNA of the CDR3: TGCGCCAGCAGGGTAGCGGGAGAAAAGGAGACCCAGTACTTC.

This clonotype has a handful of counts. This chain connects TRBV11-2 to TRBJ2-4, with 7 nucleotides matching TRBD2. Germline CDR1 and CDR2: SGHAT and FQNNGV. V was pared by 5 bases and J by 7 bases, with 2 bases of the junction left unmatched. This CDR3 contains 12 residues. CDR3 nucleotide sequence: TGTGCCAGCAGCACTAGCGTCAACATTCAGTACTTC. Its protein is CASSTSVNIQYF.

This clonotype was counted only a few times. V is TRBV5-1 and J is TRBJ2-1; no definite D call. The V end was cut by 0 bases, the J end by 0 bases, with 7 bases between. CDR1 is SGHRS, CDR2 YFSETQ, per germline. This CDR3 region has 15 residues. CDR3 DNA: TGCGCCAGCAGCTTGGACGGTTTCTCCTACAATGAGCAGTTCTTC. Its protein product is CASSLDGFSYNEQFF.